A selection of T cell receptor beta chains follows, all from one sample in a study of T cells in Graves' hyperthyroidism and ophthalmopathy. TCRdb itself ran the multiplex PCR reads through MiXCR, one entry per CDR3 protein. The repertoire holds about 420,000 distinct CDR3 sequences, with about a sixth as singletons. The sample taken for sequencing was blood. These receptor sequences come from a woman in her late teens or twenties with Graves' hyperthyroidism. CDR3s include the opening cysteine and the closing phenylalanine or tryptophan. A D gene is named only where the DNA matches it firmly. The size of a clone is reported for some rows only, either as once, few or many, or as a class for expanded clones.

many | TRBJ2-1 | TRBV20-1 | 16 | NA | CSARLWTTGDGNEQFF | TGCAGTGCTAGACTATGGACTACCGGGGATGGCAATGAGCAGTTCTTC
many | TRBJ2-1 | TRBV10-3 | 17 | TRBD2 | CAISDVFGTSVWGEQFF | TGTGCCATCAGTGACGTTTTCGGGACTAGCGTCTGGGGTGAGCAGTTCTTC
many | TRBJ1-5 | TRBV7-2 | 15 | NA | CASSLVGRVNQPQHF | TGTGCCAGCAGCTTAGTAGGCAGAGTCAATCAGCCCCAGCATTTT
many | TRBJ2-3 | TRBV5-5 | 14 | NA | CASSLVVNTDTQYF | TGTGCCAGCAGCTTGGTCGTAAACACAGATACGCAGTATTTT
NA | TRBJ2-5 | TRBV2 | 16 | NA | CASSPLRGGTVRAQYF | TGTGCCAGCAGCCCTTTGAGGGGGGGGACCGTCAGGGCCCAGTACTTC
many | TRBJ1-4 | TRBV28 | 16 | NA | CASSSPRRATNEKLFF | TGTGCCAGCAGTTCCCCCCGCCGGGCAACTAATGAAAAACTGTTTTTT
many | TRBJ2-5 | TRBV30 | 15 | TRBD2 | CAWSVGLASGGAQYF | TGTGCCTGGAGTGTCGGACTAGCGTCCGGGGGTGCCCAGTACTTC
many | TRBJ1-4 | TRBV30 | 14 | NA | CAWSDGNSGEKLFF | TGTGCCTGGAGTGATGGCAACTCAGGCGAAAAACTGTTTTTT
many | TRBJ2-1 | TRBV20-1 | 15 | TRBD2 | CSVSTSGGPYNEQFF | TGCAGTGTCTCGACTAGCGGGGGTCCTTACAATGAGCAGTTCTTC
NA | TRBJ2-7 | TRBV6-1 | 12 | NA | CASSRPLTEQYF | TGTGCCAGCAGTCGACCGCTTACCGAGCAGTACTTC
NA | TRBJ2-1 | TRBV5-1 | 17 | NA | CASSLEVSGSSYNEQFF | TGCGCCAGCAGCTTGGAGGTCAGCGGGTCCTCCTACAATGAGCAGTTCTTC
many | TRBJ2-3 | TRBV29-1 | 15 | NA | CSVEWAGAATDTQYF | TGCAGCGTTGAATGGGCAGGGGCTGCCACAGATACGCAGTATTTT
many | TRBJ2-1 | TRBV7-9 | 18 | TRBD2 | CASSPGLAGGHSYNEQFF | TGTGCCAGCAGCCCCGGACTAGCGGGAGGGCACTCCTACAATGAGCAGTTCTTC